This T cell receptor beta chain was sequenced for a study of cytomegalovirus exposure and HLA in healthy donors. Broader study findings: TCR beta V segments were, for the most part, productive about 87% or about 30% of the time in an earlier analysis. After further analysis at a later stage, 16,951 TCR beta sequences were associated with HLA alleles at 0.05 false discovery rate. As a later analysis revealed, the rate of TCR association differed by HLA locus, with DRB1 most and HLA-C fewest.

Comment on this clone: Its antigen is undetermined. Additional DNA sequences in this sample encode the identical CDR3.

Amplification used 60 Vbeta primers and 13 Jbeta primers. Profiling relied on immunoSEQ multiplex PCR, and the TCRdb table lists in-frame clones only, not all of them. The sample holds around 150,000 clones, over 65% seen once. This CDR3 comprises 20 residues. Trimming removed 0 bases from V and 4 bases from J, with 25 bases in between. Germline values: CDR1 MGHRA, CDR2 YSYEKL. The sequenced material came from PBMCs. The gene calls are TRBV4-1 and TRBJ1-5; tentatively, D is TRBD1 (5 bases). This clonotype originated in a woman aged 40-49 years in good health and CMV-seronegative. In nucleotides, the CDR3 is TGCGCCAGCAGCCAAGATCCCAGTGCAACCCGCAATGGGGGGAATCAGCCCCAGCATTTT. It is translated as CASSQDPSATRNGGNQPQHF.